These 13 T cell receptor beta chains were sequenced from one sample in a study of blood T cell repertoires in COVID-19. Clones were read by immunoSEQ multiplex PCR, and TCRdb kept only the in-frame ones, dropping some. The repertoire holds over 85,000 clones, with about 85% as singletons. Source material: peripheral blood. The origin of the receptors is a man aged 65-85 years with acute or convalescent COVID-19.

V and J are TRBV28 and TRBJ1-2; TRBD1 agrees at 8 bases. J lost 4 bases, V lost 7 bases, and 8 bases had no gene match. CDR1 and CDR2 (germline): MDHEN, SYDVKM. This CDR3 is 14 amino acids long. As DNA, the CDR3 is TGTGCCAGCACCCGCATCAGGGGGCTCTATGGCTACACCTTC. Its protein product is CASTRIRGLYGYTF.

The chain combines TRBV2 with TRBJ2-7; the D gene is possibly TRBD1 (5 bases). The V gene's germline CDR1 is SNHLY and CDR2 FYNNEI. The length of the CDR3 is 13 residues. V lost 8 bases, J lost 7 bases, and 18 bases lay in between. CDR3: CASVTDSTGEQYF. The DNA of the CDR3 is TGTGCCAGCGTCACCGACAGCACTGGAGAGCAGTACTTC.

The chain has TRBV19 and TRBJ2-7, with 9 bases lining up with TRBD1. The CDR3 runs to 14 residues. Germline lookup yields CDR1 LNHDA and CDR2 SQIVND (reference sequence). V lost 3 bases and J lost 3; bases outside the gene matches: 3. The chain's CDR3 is CASSIRTGDYEQYF. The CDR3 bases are TGTGCCAGTAGTATCCGGACAGGGGACTACGAGCAGTACTTC.

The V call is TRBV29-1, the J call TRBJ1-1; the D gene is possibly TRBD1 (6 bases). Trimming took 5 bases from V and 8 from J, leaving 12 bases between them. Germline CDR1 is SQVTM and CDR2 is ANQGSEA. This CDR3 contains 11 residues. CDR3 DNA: TGCAGCGTTCAAAGACAGGCCGAAGCTTTCTTT. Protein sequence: CSVQRQAEAFF.

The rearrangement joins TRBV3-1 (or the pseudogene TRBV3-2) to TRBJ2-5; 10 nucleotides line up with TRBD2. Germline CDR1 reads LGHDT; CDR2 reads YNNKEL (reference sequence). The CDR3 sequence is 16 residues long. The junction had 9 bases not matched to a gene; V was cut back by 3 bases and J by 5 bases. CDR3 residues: CASSQGTSGDVETQYF. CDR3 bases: TGTGCCAGCAGCCAGGGAACTAGCGGGGATGTGGAGACCCAGTACTTC.

The CDR3 loop reads CASSEFYMNTEAFF. DNA of the CDR3: TGTGCCAGCAGTGAATTTTATATGAACACTGAAGCTTTCTTT. The chain combines TRBV6-1 with TRBJ1-1; D is undetermined. Trimming took 2 bases from V and 0 from J, leaving 7 bases between them. Germline V lookup: CDR1 MNHNS, CDR2 SASEGT. The CDR3 sequence is 14 residues long.

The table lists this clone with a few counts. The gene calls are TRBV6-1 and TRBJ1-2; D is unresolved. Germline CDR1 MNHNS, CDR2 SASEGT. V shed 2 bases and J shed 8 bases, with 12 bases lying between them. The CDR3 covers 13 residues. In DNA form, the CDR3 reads TGTGCCAGCAGTGAACCCGTAATCGGGGGCTACACCTTC. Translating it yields CASSEPVIGGYTF.

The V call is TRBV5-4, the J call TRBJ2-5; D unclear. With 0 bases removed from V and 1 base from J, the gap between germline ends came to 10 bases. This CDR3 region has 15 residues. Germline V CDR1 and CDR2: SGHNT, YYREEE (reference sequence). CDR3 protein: CASSLDPYGQETQYF. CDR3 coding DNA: TGTGCCAGCAGCTTGGACCCCTATGGCCAAGAGACCCAGTACTTC. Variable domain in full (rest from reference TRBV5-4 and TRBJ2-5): ETGVTQSPTHLIKTRGQQVTLRCSSQSGHNTVSWYQQALGQGPQFIFQYYREEENGRGNFPPRFSGLQFPNYSSELNVNALELDDSALYLCASSLDPYGQETQYFGPGTRLLVL.

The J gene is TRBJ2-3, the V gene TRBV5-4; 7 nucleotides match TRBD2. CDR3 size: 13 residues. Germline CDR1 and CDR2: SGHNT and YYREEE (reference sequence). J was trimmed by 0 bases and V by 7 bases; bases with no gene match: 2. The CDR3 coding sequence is TGTGCCAGCTCCGGGGGGAGCACAGATACGCAGTATTTT. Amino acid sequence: CASSGGSTDTQYF.

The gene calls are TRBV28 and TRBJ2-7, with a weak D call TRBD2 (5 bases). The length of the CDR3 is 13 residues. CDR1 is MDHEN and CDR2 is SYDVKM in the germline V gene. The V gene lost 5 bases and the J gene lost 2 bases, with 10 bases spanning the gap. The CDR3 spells CASSEGGPYEQYF. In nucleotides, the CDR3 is TGTGCCAGCAGTGAGGGTGGCCCCTACGAGCAGTACTTC.

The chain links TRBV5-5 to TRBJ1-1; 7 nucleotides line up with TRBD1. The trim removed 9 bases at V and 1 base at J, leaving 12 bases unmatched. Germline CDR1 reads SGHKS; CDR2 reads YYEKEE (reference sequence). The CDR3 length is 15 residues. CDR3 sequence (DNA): TGTGCCACTTGCGAGACACAGGGGTGGAACACTGAAGCTTTCTTT. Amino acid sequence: CATCETQGWNTEAFF.

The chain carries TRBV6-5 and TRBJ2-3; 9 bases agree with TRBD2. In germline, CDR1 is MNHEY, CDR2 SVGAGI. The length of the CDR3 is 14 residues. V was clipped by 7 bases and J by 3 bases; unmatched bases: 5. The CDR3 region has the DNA TGTGCCAGCAACCGCGGGGGGGCGACAGATACGCAGTATTTT. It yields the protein CASNRGGATDTQYF.

Here the CDR3 DNA reads TGTGCCAGCAGGACCCGGGGGGCCCGTAATTCACCCCTCCACTTT. Its protein is CASRTRGARNSPLHF. The chain combines TRBV27 with TRBJ1-6; D perhaps matches TRBD1 (6 bases). The CDR3 sequence is 15 residues long. V was pared by 6 bases and J by 6 bases, with 15 bases between. Germline assignment: CDR1 MNHEY and CDR2 SMNVEV (reference sequence).